Below are 17 T cell receptor beta chains sequenced from a single sample in a study of regulatory T cells in long-lasting Graves disease. Libraries of TCR beta came from iRepertoire HTBI primers plus Arm-PCR of CDR3 regions. TCRdb fed the multiplex PCR reads into MiXCR, producing one record per CDR3 protein. This table holds more than 350,000 distinct CDR3 sequences, under 25% found once. Stated time point: persistent/refractory GD, antithyroid drugs over 5 years with positive TRAb. RNA isolated from PBMCs was used to make the TCR library. The material sequenced was peripheral blood mononuclear cells (PBMCs), taken when the disease was refractory, from a patient treated with antithyroid drugs. These TCRs come from a female donor with Graves disease.

This clonotype was seen a few times. The rearrangement joins TRBV28 to TRBJ1-3; D gene unclear. Trimming cost V 3 bases and J 2 bases, with 11 bases left between them. CDR3 length equals 15 residues. From germline, CDR1 is MDHEN and CDR2 SYDVKM. CDR3 region: CASSLLESAGNTIYF. The CDR3 DNA is TGTGCCAGCAGTTTGCTGGAATCTGCTGGAAACACCATATATTTT.

In its sample, this clonotype was seen many times. The chain couples TRBV27 to TRBJ1-1; TRBD1 agrees at 7 bases. The ends lost 6 bases at V and 5 bases at J; junction bases unmatched: 9. Germline assignment: CDR1 MNHEY and CDR2 SMNVEV (reference sequence). This CDR3 contains 14 residues. The CDR3 sequence: CASSPPGQITEAFF. The DNA for the CDR3 is TGTGCCAGCAGCCCACCGGGACAGATTACTGAAGCTTTCTTT.

This clonotype was counted once. V and J are TRBV19 and TRBJ2-1; possibly TRBD1 or TRBD2 for D (5 bases each). Trimming removed 3 bases from V and 4 bases from J, with 13 bases in between. The CDR3 has 15 residues. Germline assignment: CDR1 LNHDA and CDR2 SQIVND (reference sequence). The CDR3 DNA follows: TGTGCCAGTAGTATCCGGCAGGGAGATTACAATGAGCAGTTCTTC. Protein sequence: CASSIRQGDYNEQFF.

As concerns this clonotype: This could be a read error, since a much larger clone is one nucleotide away. The chain links TRBV28 to TRBJ1-5; 10 bases are a match to TRBD1. Per the germline V gene, CDR1 is MDHEN and CDR2 is SYDVKM. J gave up 9 bases and V 8 bases, and 13 bases lay outside the gene matches. The CDR3 length is 15 residues. The CDR3 is CASGQGQGGSAPQHF. In DNA, the CDR3 is TGTGCCAGCGGTCAAGGACAGGGGGGTTCGGCGCCCCAGCATTTT.

This clonotype was counted many times. The gene calls are TRBV6-1 and TRBJ2-7, with TRBD1 matching over 7 bases. V trimming: 6 bases; J trimming: 3 bases; junction bases outside the gene matches: 5. The CDR3 has 13 amino acids. Germline assignment: CDR1 MNHNS and CDR2 SASEGT. The CDR3 nucleotides read TGTGCCAGCAGGGAACGACAGGGCTACGAGCAGTACTTC. It yields the protein CASRERQGYEQYF.

This clonotype has at least ten counts. This chain joins TRBV12-3 or TRBV12-4 and TRBJ1-2; D gene uncertain. Trimming shortened V by 4 bases and J by 2 bases, and 11 bases separated the two germline ends. CDR3 length equals 14 residues. In nucleotides, the CDR3 is TGTGCCAGCAGTTATCGGGTTTCCAACTATGGCTACACCTTC. Translation: CASSYRVSNYGYTF.

In its sample, this clonotype was seen a few times. The V call is TRBV2, the J call TRBJ2-3; D is unresolved. The CDR3 extends over 14 amino acids. Trimming left V 4 bases short and J 4 bases short, with 12 bases between. The germline V gene encodes CDR1 SNHLY and CDR2 FYNNEI. The CDR3 is CASSVGRVADTQYF. CDR3 sequence (DNA): TGTGCCAGCAGTGTTGGAAGGGTAGCAGATACGCAGTATTTT.

V usage is TRBV2 and J usage is TRBJ2-1, with D tentatively TRBD2 (5 bases). The germline V gene encodes CDR1 SNHLY and CDR2 FYNNEI. Trimming took off 6 bases at V and 0 bases at J, with 12 bases between the two ends. The CDR3 sequence is 15 residues long. This CDR3 reads CASSKGAPSYNEQFF. The CDR3, as DNA: TGTGCCAGCAGCAAGGGAGCTCCCTCCTACAATGAGCAGTTCTTC.

The chain combines TRBV7-9 with TRBJ1-1; unclear D gene. The CDR3 sequence is 15 residues long. CDR1 is SEHNR, CDR2 FQNEAQ, per germline (reference sequence). V was shortened by 5 bases and J by 5 bases, with 18 bases between the two germline ends. This CDR3 is CASSAKGVITTEAFF. CDR3 nucleotides: TGTGCCAGCAGCGCGAAGGGAGTAATTACGACTGAAGCTTTCTTT.

This clonotype appeared many times. The chain links TRBV6-1 to TRBJ2-7; D is possibly TRBD1 (6 bases). The CDR3 extends over 13 amino acids. In germline, CDR1 is MNHNS, CDR2 SASEGT. The germline V and J ends were trimmed by 10 bases and 7 bases, with 20 bases remaining between them. This CDR3 reads CATKVGYQGEQYF. DNA for the CDR3: TGTGCCACGAAGGTGGGCTACCAGGGGGAGCAGTACTTC.

The chain uses TRBV6-1 and TRBJ2-5; maybe TRBD2 (6 bases). Germline V lookup: CDR1 MNHNS, CDR2 SASEGT. CDR3 length: 11 residues. With 8 bases removed from V and 5 bases from J, the gap between germline ends came to 9 bases. In DNA, the CDR3 is TGTGCCAGCGAGGAGGGGGAGACCCAGTACTTC. This codes for CASEEGETQYF.

The chain joins TRBV7-2 to TRBJ2-7; D not resolved. Germline V gene lookup returns CDR1 SGHTA and CDR2 FQGNSA. V lost 2 bases to trimming and J lost 5 bases, with 10 bases between them. This CDR3 contains 13 residues. The DNA of the CDR3 is TGTGCCAGCAGCTTATCGTTCGCGGACGAGCAGTACTTC. Protein sequence: CASSLSFADEQYF.

The V gene is TRBV7-9, the J gene TRBJ2-7, with TRBD2 identical over 9 bases. The CDR3 has 15 amino acids. Per the germline V gene, CDR1 is SEHNR and CDR2 is FQNEAQ (reference sequence). V was pared by 5 bases and J by 4 bases, with 9 bases of the junction left unmatched. For the CDR3, the DNA is TGTGCCAGCAGCCGAAAAGCGGGAGGCCCATACGAGCAGTACTTC. Translation gives CASSRKAGGPYEQYF.

Remarks on this clonotype: This could be a read error, since a much larger clone is one nucleotide away. The chain recombines TRBV15 with TRBJ1-4; tentative D call: TRBD1 (5 bases). With 2 bases removed from V and 5 bases from J, the gap between germline ends came to 9 bases. The CDR3 loop spans 14 amino acids. Germline V CDR1 and CDR2: LNHNV, YYDKDF (reference sequence). CDR3 sequence: CATSRPGRNEKLFF. Written as DNA, the CDR3 is TGTGCCACCAGCAGACCGGGACGGAATGAAAAACTGTTTTTT. Complete variable domain (other parts from reference TRBV15 and TRBJ1-4): DAMVIQNPRYQVTQFGKPVTLSCSQTLNHNVMYWYQQKSSQAPKLLFHYYDKDFNNEADTPDNFQSRRPNTSFCFLDIRSPGLGDTAMYLCATSRPGRNEKLFFGSGTQLSVL.

CDR3 amino acids: CASSLGFLIRDEKLFF. CDR3 sequence (DNA): TGTGCCAGCAGCTTGGGATTCCTGATAAGGGATGAAAAACTGTTTTTT. The chain links TRBV7-2 to TRBJ1-4; no clear D. Germline lookup yields CDR1 SGHTA and CDR2 FQGNSA. V was trimmed by 3 bases and J by 6 bases, leaving 17 bases between them. There are 16 residues in the CDR3.

The rearrangement links TRBV27 to TRBJ1-1; maybe TRBD1 (5 bases). The germline V gene encodes CDR1 MNHEY and CDR2 SMNVEV (reference sequence). This CDR3 region has 15 residues. V was clipped by 0 bases and J by 3 bases, with 11 bases between them. The CDR3 nucleotides read TGTGCCAGCAGTTTATCGGTCAGGGACTACACTGAAGCTTTCTTT. Encoded protein: CASSLSVRDYTEAFF.

This sequence joins TRBV29-1 and TRBJ2-3; a weak D match, TRBD2 (6 bases). CDR1 SQVTM and CDR2 ANQGSEA come from the germline V gene. The CDR3 spans 14 residues. Trimming shortened V by 6 bases and J by 2 bases, and 15 bases separated the two germline ends. CDR3 protein: CSVPTRRSTDTQYF. In nucleotides, the CDR3 is TGCAGCGTCCCGACTAGGCGGTCCACAGATACGCAGTATTTT.